The TCR beta chain under discussion was sequenced for a study of T cells in Graves' hyperthyroidism and ophthalmopathy (dated by TCRdb to the late 2010s). For the study in its entirety: Peripheral blood was collected at initial diagnosis, before any treatment. Whether ophthalmopathy could be predicted prospectively was tested in an independent validation cohort made up of roughly 19 hyperthyroidism patients plus 17 patients who later progressed to ophthalmopathy. In six Graves' hyperthyroidism patients, the study also compared T-cell repertoires from thyroid tissue with T-cell repertoires from blood. TCR Vbeta CDR3 sequencing of roughly 140 peripheral blood samples (43 ophthalmopathy, roughly 74 hyperthyroidism and about 17 progressor patients) is reported in the paper. The 75 to 100 discovery patients were divided at random into training and test sets in a 7:3 ratio. After blood sampling, hyperthyroidism patients were treated with methimazole at a starting dose of 30 mg daily, and ophthalmopathy patients were treated with high-dose intravenous methylprednisolone. A discovery cohort of about 96 patients, about 40 with Graves' ophthalmopathy and over 55 with stable Graves' hyperthyroidism, was used to find distinguishing TCR V-J signatures. What the study reported, not specific to this receptor: Most expanded thyroid clonotypes (frequency above 0.001) were also detected in blood, suggesting blood repertoires may reflect thyroid immune responses. In validation, the model predicted progression to ophthalmopathy a median of about 6.5 months before onset, with about 67% sensitivity and around 76% specificity. A model built on a 13 V-J signature distinguished ophthalmopathy from stable hyperthyroidism, reaching approximately 89% sensitivity and approximately 81% specificity in cross-validation and 80%/75% in testing. Sample size was not statistically predetermined, and blinding of investigators to group allocation was not performed.

Amplification of TCR beta CDR3 regions was carried out from RNA transcripts. The first round of RT-PCR for the TCR CDR3 was performed with the HTBI primer set and the Qiagen OneStep RT-PCR kit. The libraries were constructed in a second round of multiplex PCR and then size-selected and purified. Sequencing of the libraries was done on an Illumina HiSeq2000 using paired-end 100 bp reads. The study's own analysis went as follows. SOAPnuke was used to process the raw data, removing reads that contained adapters or uncalled bases, had a mean Phred below 15, or lacked an exact match to the constant primer or identifier. COPE v1.2.5 was used to merge high-quality paired reads, and clonotypes were defined as unique nucleotide sequences. MiTCR v1.1 was used to align clonotypes to the IMGT TRBV, TRBD and TRBJ reference segments. The analysis was restricted to V-J combinations with a frequency above 0.0001, which together covered just over 99% of the repertoires. A TCS score was defined as the ratio of F50 (clonal expansion) to E x V (chaos), with BLOSUM62-based TCRdist applied between CDR3 peptides within each V-J. Welch's t-statistics and random forest reduced around 510 V-J features to about 12, which were used in a naive Bayes classifier (R e1071). TCRdb's own reprocessing of the public reads used fastp at Q25 and MiXCR and kept productive beta chains. Here each entry gathers all rows of one CDR3 protein and keeps the most common genes and DNA. None of the V and J calls come from the authors' own analysis; TCRdb made them. This sample is represented by more than 350,000 distinct CDR3 sequences; approximately 18% of them were singletons. Jointly, the top ten make up about a third of the sample.

This clonotype was found many times. What antigen it recognizes has not been identified. Base qualities were left out, and no much larger clone turns up one base away. For CDR1 and CDR2, the germline V gene lists SGHRS and YFSETQ. Measured from the cysteine to the phenylalanine, the CDR3 is 17 residues long. Only the CDR3 portion is preserved as DNA: 51 bases, with reading frame beginning at the first base. The junction shows trimming of 3 bases on V and 5 bases on J, and the gene matches do not reach 11 bases of it. Hyperthyroidism patients were newly diagnosed, had a disease duration of under 2 months, and were aged 18 to 65 years. Exclusion was applied to patients with uncontrolled infections, other autoimmune diseases, pregnancy or lactation. Diagnoses relied on clinical symptoms, serum thyroxine and TRAb, thyroid ultrasound and orbital computed tomography. Blood from progressor patients was drawn when they were first diagnosed with hyperthyroidism, before any ophthalmopathy symptoms appeared. Ficoll-Paque density gradient centrifugation was used to isolate PBMCs from around 9.1 ml of fresh peripheral blood. Patients classed as progressors first received a Graves' hyperthyroidism diagnosis and then went on to develop ophthalmopathy during follow-up. Total RNA was extracted using Trizol reagent, and RNA quality was assessed on an Agilent 2100 Bioanalyzer.

The specimen was blood. The clonotype originates from a woman aged 25 to 39 with Graves' hyperthyroidism that later progressed to Graves' ophthalmopathy. The chain joins TRBV5-1 to TRBJ2-3, with TRBD1 matching 11 junction bases. The CDR3 region reads CASSSRPGQGEIDTQYF. The DNA sequence is as follows: TGCGCCAGCAGCTCGAGACCGGGACAGGGGGAGATAGATACGCAGTATTTT.